This TCR beta chain derives from a study of blood T cell repertoires in COVID-19. Background on the study: From the United States, Italy and Spain came samples of acute and convalescent COVID-19.

Per the germline V gene, CDR1 is LNHDA and CDR2 is SQIVND (reference sequence). J was trimmed by 4 bases and V by 9 bases; bases with no gene match: 9. The CDR3 extends over 14 amino acids. Only in-frame clones appear in the TCRdb table, and some are missing; sequencing was by immunoSEQ multiplex PCR. Of approximately 240,000 clones in the sample, 75% to 95% are singletons; the top ten hold about 1.9%. This clone has a single count. Which cohort a participant joined came from the clinical history participants gave. The receptor was isolated from a woman younger than 35 who had recovered from COVID-19. Sequencing was done on a sample of PBMCs or T cells enriched from blood (not recorded which). The rearrangement uses TRBV19 and TRBJ1-5; 7 bases are shared with TRBD1. Here the CDR3 reads CARRTDRANQPQHF. In nucleotides, the CDR3 is TGTGCCAGGAGAACAGACAGGGCTAATCAGCCCCAGCATTTT.